The TCR beta chain described here comes from a study of CD8 T cells in ankylosing spondylitis. Broader study findings: Clones linked with disease were CD8+ and fairly uncommon in the peripheral blood. In the blood and synovial fluid of reactive arthritis, some motif variants had been previously reported. A motif of under 10 highly homologous TCR beta variants was seen as apparently characteristic of ankylosing spondylitis blood.

At least ten counts were recorded for this clonotype. The antigen remains undetermined. Molecular-barcoded quantitative 5'-RACE produced these TCR beta libraries. From the 5' RACE reads, TCRdb called clonotypes with MiXCR, one entry per CDR3 protein. The repertoire holds 200,000 to 250,000 distinct CDR3 sequences, with around 10% as singletons. Trimming took off 5 bases at V and 1 base at J, with 9 bases between the two ends. This CDR3 has 14 residues. Germline-derived CDR1 and CDR2 are KGHDR and SFDVKD. The gene calls are TRBV24-1 and TRBJ2-3; possible D gene TRBD2, 6 bases. The material sequenced was blood, either unsorted or a sorted T cell fraction (not recorded which). This clonotype originated in a male donor with ankylosing spondylitis or in good health (not recorded which). The CDR3 protein is CATSGGIGTDTQYF. CDR3 bases: TGTGCCACCAGTGGCGGGATTGGCACAGATACGCAGTATTTT.